The 13 T cell receptor beta chains presented below share a single source sample, sequenced in a study of T cell responses to AZD1222 COVID-19 vaccine. The repertoire was sequenced with immunoSEQ multiplex PCR; TCRdb's copy has only in-frame clones and lacks some. The sample includes about 88,000 clones, around nine tenths of them seen just once. This sample comprised peripheral blood, obtained 28 days after the second AZD1222 dose. The source is an adult who received the AZD1222 COVID-19 vaccine.

The genes are TRBV13 and TRBJ1-2, with D perhaps TRBD1 (6 bases). V was trimmed by 0 bases and J by 5 bases, leaving 13 bases between them. Germline lookup yields CDR1 PRHDT and CDR2 FYEKMQ (reference sequence). This CDR3 has 15 amino acids. The CDR3 DNA sequence: TGTGCCAGCAGCTTAGGCTCGGGGGCCGGATATGGCTACACCTTC. It translates to CASSLGSGAGYGYTF.

With respect to this clone: Within the sample, other DNA sequences also encode this same CDR3. The rearrangement links TRBV19 to TRBJ1-2; D may be TRBD1 (5 bases). Germline-derived CDR1 and CDR2 are LNHDA and SQIVND (reference sequence). The CDR3 sequence is 13 residues long. Trimming removed 2 bases from V and 2 bases from J, with 6 bases in between. CDR3 residues: CASSIQGNYGYTF. CDR3 bases: TGTGCCAGTAGTATACAGGGAAACTATGGCTACACCTTC.

A few counts support this clone. The V gene is TRBV9, the J gene TRBJ2-2; 9 positions match TRBD2. Unmatched junction bases numbered 5, after V lost 6 bases and J lost 5 bases. The V gene's germline CDR1 is SGDLS and CDR2 YYNGEE. The CDR3 is made up of 14 amino acids. The CDR3 coding sequence is TGTGCCAGCAACCCGAGCGGGGGGACCGGGGAGCTGTTTTTT. Translated, it gives CASNPSGGTGELFF.

CDR3 nucleotide sequence: TGTGCCAGCAGCTTAACAGGTTCTAACTATGGCTACACCTTC. The encoded protein is CASSLTGSNYGYTF. The rearrangement links TRBV7-9 to TRBJ1-2; D might be TRBD1 (5 bases). The V end was cut by 2 bases, the J end by 0 bases, with 7 bases between. The CDR3 sequence is 14 residues long. Germline CDR1 reads SEHNR; CDR2 reads FQNEAQ (reference sequence).

This clone was detected a few times. The chain recombines TRBV5-1 with TRBJ2-3, with 11 bases matching TRBD1. Germline V lookup: CDR1 SGHRS, CDR2 YFSETQ. This CDR3 contains 14 residues. J gave up 6 bases and V 4 bases, and 4 bases lay outside the gene matches. CDR3 residues: CASSAGQGEDTQYF. The CDR3 nucleotides are TGCGCCAGCAGCGCGGGACAGGGGGAGGATACGCAGTATTTT.

The rearrangement links TRBV2 to TRBJ2-2; D remains ambiguous. Trimming took 4 bases from V and 4 from J, leaving 10 bases between them. The CDR3 covers 14 residues. Germline lookup yields CDR1 SNHLY and CDR2 FYNNEI. DNA for the CDR3: TGTGCCAGCAGTGGCAGCCCTGGCACCGGGGAGCTGTTTTTT. Amino acid sequence: CASSGSPGTGELFF.

The chain carries TRBV15 and TRBJ2-1; 8 bases align to TRBD1. V lost 0 bases to trimming and J lost 1 base; unmatched junction nucleotides: 5. This CDR3 contains 17 residues. Germline CDR1 LNHNV, CDR2 YYDKDF (reference sequence). CDR3 nucleotide sequence: TGTGCCACCAGCAGAGATGAAGGGACAGGATCCTACAATGAGCAGTTCTTC. Translated, it gives CATSRDEGTGSYNEQFF.

The rearrangement joins TRBV7-3 to TRBJ1-1; D possibly corresponds to TRBD1 (5 bases). The germline V gene has CDR1 SGHTA and CDR2 FQGTGA. The CDR3 contains 15 residues. Trimming removed 0 bases at V and 1 base at J, with 9 bases between. The CDR3 DNA is TGTGCCAGCAGCTTAACAGGGGAACCGAACACTGAAGCTTTCTTT. This codes for CASSLTGEPNTEAFF.

The chain is built from TRBV6-5 and TRBJ1-3, with D possibly being TRBD1 (5 bases). The CDR3 runs to 14 residues. Deletions cut 2 bases from V and 4 bases from J, with 9 bases between. The germline V gene has CDR1 MNHEY and CDR2 SVGAGI. CDR3 sequence (DNA): TGTGCCAGCAGTTACAGGGGAAAAGGAAACACCATATATTTT. Translated: CASSYRGKGNTIYF.

This clone was counted only a few times. The chain uses TRBV11-2 and TRBJ1-3; D is uncertain. CDR1 SGHAT and CDR2 FQNNGV come from the germline V gene. Trimming took off 0 bases at V and 0 bases at J, with 3 bases between the two ends. The CDR3 is made up of 14 amino acids. The CDR3 region is CASSLDLSGNTIYF. The CDR3, as DNA: TGTGCCAGCAGCTTAGACCTCTCTGGAAACACCATATATTTT.

This clone appeared a few times. V is TRBV2 and J is TRBJ2-5; 8 bases agree with TRBD2. CDR3 length: 15 amino acids. Germline V lookup: CDR1 SNHLY, CDR2 FYNNEI. Losses at the gene ends were 5 bases for V and 9 bases for J; bases not matched to a gene: 14. In DNA, the CDR3 is TGTGCCAGCAGTCTTAGCGGGGTGGTACGGGGCGCCCAGTACTTC. Protein sequence: CASSLSGVVRGAQYF.

V and J are TRBV5-1 and TRBJ2-1, with 8 positions matching TRBD1. V gave up 2 bases and J gave up 3 bases; unmatched junction bases: 4. The CDR3 runs to 15 residues. The germline CDR1 and CDR2 sequences are SGHRS and YFSETQ. The CDR3 is CASSFRQGNYNEQFF. In DNA form, the CDR3 reads TGCGCCAGCAGCTTCAGACAGGGGAACTACAATGAGCAGTTCTTC.

The J gene is TRBJ1-6, the V gene TRBV19; D remains ambiguous. This CDR3 region has 14 residues. Germline V gene data show CDR1 as LNHDA and CDR2 as SQIVND (reference sequence). Trimming cost V 5 bases and J 6 bases, with 11 bases left between them. The CDR3 spells CASSPRRSNSPLHF. The CDR3 nucleotides are TGTGCCAGTAGTCCCAGGAGAAGTAATTCACCCCTCCACTTT.